This TCR beta chain is from a study of OX40 agonist ivuxolimab in advanced cancers. Study-level background: At 82.7% male, the cohort had a mean age of approximately 60 years, ranging from roughly 20 to 90. Findings and limits, study-wide: At 0.1 to 3.0 mg/kg, CD4+ and CD8+ blood T cells expanded clonally by week 6. Mean expanded clone counts were higher in CD8+ than CD4+ T cells. No determination was made of the antigen specificity of the expanded peripheral T cells.

J lost 6 bases, V lost 5 bases, and 8 bases had no gene match. CDR3 length equals 15 residues. Looked up from germline, CDR1 is MRHNA and CDR2 is SNTAGT. Profiled with immunoSEQ multiplex PCR; TCRdb holds only in-frame clones, not every one. Counted here are 50,000 to 80,000 clones, 80% to 95% occurring once; the ten biggest clones make up 0.35% to 0.55%. Comments on this clone: Its antigen is unknown.

The sample was CD4+ or CD8+ T cells sorted from blood, taken in a trial of the OX40 agonist ivuxolimab. This sequence was found in an adult with an advanced solid tumor such as melanoma, head and neck, liver or kidney cancer. J is TRBJ2-1 and V is TRBV6-4; 9 bases align to TRBD2. Here the CDR3 DNA reads TGTGCCAGCAGTCTAGCTAGCGGGAATCTCAATGAGCAGTTCTTC. This sequence encodes CASSLASGNLNEQFF.